A selection of T cell receptor beta chains follows, all from one sample in a study of T cells in Graves' hyperthyroidism and ophthalmopathy. TCRdb redid the calling of the multiplex PCR reads with MiXCR, one entry per CDR3 protein. This table holds about 590,000 distinct CDR3 sequences, about 15% found once. Sequencing was carried out using blood. The receptors were gathered from a woman in her twenties or thirties with Graves' hyperthyroidism. Both conserved end residues are part of each CDR3. The D gene is left open where the match is weak. Rows give clone size only sometimes, using once, few, many, or a class for an expanded clone.

>TRBJ2-1|TRBV7-9|few|-
TGTGCCAGCAGCTCCTTAGCGGACCTATGGTTCTTC
CASSSLADLWFF
>TRBJ1-5|TRBV18|-|-
TGTGCCAGCTCACCCATGGAAGGCAATCAGCCCCAGCATTTT
CASSPMEGNQPQHF
>TRBJ1-2|TRBV5-1|many|TRBD1
TGCGCCAGCAGCCCAAGCGGGACAGGGGTTGCCTACACCTTC
CASSPSGTGVAYTF
>TRBJ2-5|TRBV2|many|-
TGTGCCAGCAGTGAAGCGCTTGACAGCCAAGAGACCCAGTACTTC
CASSEALDSQETQYF
>TRBJ2-2|TRBV7-9|many|-
TGTGCCAGCAGCTCACAGGGCCCAAGTTGGCTAGCGGACACCGGGGAGCTGTTTTTT
CASSSQGPSWLADTGELFF
>TRBJ2-2|TRBV7-9|-|TRBD1
TGTGCCAGCAGCCCTACAGGGGCCCCCGGGGAGCTGTTTTTT
CASSPTGAPGELFF
>TRBJ2-1|TRBV10-3|-|TRBD2
TGTGCCATCAGTGAGTCTCCTAGCGGGTATGAGCAGTTCTTC
CAISESPSGYEQFF
>TRBJ1-1|TRBV19|few|TRBD1
TGTGCCAGTACTCCGGGACAGGTATACACTGAAGCTTTCTTT
CASTPGQVYTEAFF
>TRBJ2-1|TRBV7-9|few|TRBD2
TGTGCCAGCAGCCCTACGCTAGTAAGCGGGAGCTCCTACAATGAGCAGTTCTTC
CASSPTLVSGSSYNEQFF
>TRBJ2-7|TRBV28|-|TRBD1
TGTGCCAGCAGTTTCTCGCTATCCGGGACAGGGGTTAACGAGCAGTACTTC
CASSFSLSGTGVNEQYF
>TRBJ2-7|TRBV20-1|few|-
TGCAGTGCTAGAGCAGAAATATCCTACGAGCAGTACTTC
CSARAEISYEQYF
>TRBJ1-6|TRBV5-1|many|-
TGCGCCAGCAGCCGTGACGGAAGCTCCTATAATTCACCCCTCCACTTT
CASSRDGSSYNSPLHF
>TRBJ2-3|TRBV7-9|-|-
TGTGCCAGCAGCTTAGCGGGATATGGCACAGATACGCAGTATTTT
CASSLAGYGTDTQYF
>TRBJ2-6|TRBV28|-|-
TGTGCCAGCTCACAGGACGGCGGCTCTGGGGCCAACGTCCTGACTTTC
CASSQDGGSGANVLTF
>TRBJ2-3|TRBV3-1|many|-
TGTGCCAGCAGCCAAGAAGGTCGTGGGCCGAGCACAGATACGCAGTATTTT
CASSQEGRGPSTDTQYF
>TRBJ1-1|TRBV28|many|-
TGTGCCAGCAGTTCGCCCGGGAGGAACACTGAAGCTTTCTTT
CASSSPGRNTEAFF
>TRBJ2-5|TRBV20-1|many|TRBD2
TGCAGTGCTGGGACTAGCGGGAGACAAGAGACCCAGTACTTC
CSAGTSGRQETQYF
>TRBJ2-7|TRBV10-3|-|TRBD2
TGTGCCATCAGTGAGTCACGAACTAGCGGGGCCTACGAGCAGTACTTC
CAISESRTSGAYEQYF
>TRBJ1-2|TRBV18|once|-
TGTGCCAGCTCACCACAGACCGAAGCCGACTATGGCTACACCTTC
CASSPQTEADYGYTF
>TRBJ2-3|TRBV20-1|many|TRBD2
TGCAGTGCTATGTTTAGCGGGAGTGGGGTAGTAGATACGCAGTATTTT
CSAMFSGSGVVDTQYF
>TRBJ1-3|TRBV19|few|TRBD1
TGTGCCAGTAGAATGAGGGACAGGGGGCGCGATGGAAACACCATATATTTT
CASRMRDRGRDGNTIYF
>TRBJ2-4|TRBV5-8|few|-
TGTGCCAGCAGCTATTCCGGGAGTGACATTCAGTACTTC
CASSYSGSDIQYF
>TRBJ1-6|TRBV10-3|-|-
TGTGCCATCAGTGGCGAGAATTCACCCCTCCACTTT
CAISGENSPLHF
>TRBJ2-1|TRBV11-2|many|-
TGTGCCAGCAGCCCTAGAGGGCAGGGTACCTACAATGAGCAGTTCTTC
CASSPRGQGTYNEQFF
>TRBJ2-1|TRBV10-3|many|TRBD2
TGTGCCATCAGTGACCCGGGAGGGCCAAGGGAGCAGTTCTTC
CAISDPGGPREQFF
>TRBJ2-7|TRBV5-1|-|TRBD2
TGCGCCAGCAGTTCCGGGACTAGACGCGAGCAGTACTTC
CASSSGTRREQYF
>TRBJ2-1|TRBV10-1|-|-
TGCGCCAGCAGCGTAGACCCTAGCTCCTACAATGAGCAGTTCTTC
CASSVDPSSYNEQFF
>TRBJ2-3|TRBV3-1|many|-
TGTGCCAGCAGCCAAGGTGCGGGGAGCACAGATACGCAGTATTTT
CASSQGAGSTDTQYF
>TRBJ2-1|TRBV7-2|few|TRBD2
TGTGCCAGCAGCTTCATCTTCGGGACTAGCGGGATAAAACAGTTCTTC
CASSFIFGTSGIKQFF
>TRBJ1-2|TRBV9|few|-
TGTGCCAGCAGCGAACCGGGGCCCTATGGCTACACCTTC
CASSEPGPYGYTF
>TRBJ2-2|TRBV4-1|-|-
TGCGCCAGCAGCCTATACAGGGAAACCGGGGAGCTGTTTTTT
CASSLYRETGELFF
>TRBJ2-3|TRBV18|few|TRBD1
TGTGCCAGCTCACCACGGGAGACAGGGGGGACAGATACGCAGTATTTT
CASSPRETGGTDTQYF
>TRBJ2-5|TRBV10-1|few|-
TGCGCCAGCAGATTTTCGAGCCCCACCGCGGCAGAGACCCAGTACTTC
CASRFSSPTAAETQYF